The rows below give T cell receptor beta chains drawn from one sample of a study of shared clonotypes between healthy human individuals. Repertoires were generated with immunoSEQ multiplex PCR, while TCRdb's copy carries only in-frame clones and drops some. The sample lists about 1.5 million clones, 95% to 99% occurring once. Specimen: naive CD4+ T cells sorted from blood. These TCRs come from a young man in good health. The CDR3 runs from the conserved cysteine through the conserved F or W.

J,V,CDR3
TRBJ1-1,TRBV29-1,CSASRGTGTEAFF
TRBJ2-7,TRBV20-1,CSAYSAYEQYF
TRBJ1-1,TRBV28,CASSPGTANTEAFF
TRBJ2-1,TRBV7-9,CASSRTSGEYNEQFF
TRBJ2-2,TRBV6-1,CASSEAGFRYTGELFF
TRBJ1-2,TRBV6-1,CASSVTDNYGYTF
TRBJ2-3,TRBV19,CASSIGAGTDTQYF
TRBJ2-1,TRBV5-1,CASSLVGVNEQFF
TRBJ2-5,TRBV5-5,CASSLGLAGFETQYF
TRBJ2-5,TRBV11-3,CASSYGTGQQETQYF
TRBJ2-7,TRBV11-2,CASSREVGYEQYF
TRBJ2-1,TRBV7-2,CASSLGTTRRGSEQFF
TRBJ2-3,TRBV11-2,CASSLAHPVADTQYF
TRBJ2-1,TRBV6-5,CASRATNLGEQFF
TRBJ1-1,TRBV29-1,CSAAVLIPTGDAFF
TRBJ2-2,TRBV18,CASSPNLAGVSGELFF
TRBJ2-7,TRBV27,CASRPRNTWGSYEQYF
TRBJ2-1,TRBV4-1,CASSTTGQGNEQFF
TRBJ2-7,TRBV15,CATSREQASYEQYF
TRBJ2-2,TRBV5-1,CASSLAGHMAGELFF
TRBJ2-1,TRBV5-4,CASSLGGGHEQFF
TRBJ2-1,TRBV7-6,CASSRGQGKLNEQFF
TRBJ1-1,TRBV5-4,CASSKSTGGTEAFF
TRBJ2-2,TRBV5-1,CASSLGAANTGELFF
TRBJ2-7,TRBV6-5,CASSYSKTGYYEQYF
TRBJ2-7,TRBV9,CASSVGIAERSYEQYF
TRBJ2-3,TRBV7-2,CASSPQGTQYF
TRBJ2-5,TRBV4-2,CASSQDQETQYF
TRBJ1-5,TRBV28,CASSLRRGGNQPQHF
TRBJ1-1,TRBV14,CASSHRGGFTEAFF
TRBJ1-4,TRBV18,CASSPFPTLSRARDEKLFF
TRBJ1-1,TRBV7-2,CASSSRMNTEAFF
TRBJ1-5,TRBV6-1,CASRGPNQPQHF